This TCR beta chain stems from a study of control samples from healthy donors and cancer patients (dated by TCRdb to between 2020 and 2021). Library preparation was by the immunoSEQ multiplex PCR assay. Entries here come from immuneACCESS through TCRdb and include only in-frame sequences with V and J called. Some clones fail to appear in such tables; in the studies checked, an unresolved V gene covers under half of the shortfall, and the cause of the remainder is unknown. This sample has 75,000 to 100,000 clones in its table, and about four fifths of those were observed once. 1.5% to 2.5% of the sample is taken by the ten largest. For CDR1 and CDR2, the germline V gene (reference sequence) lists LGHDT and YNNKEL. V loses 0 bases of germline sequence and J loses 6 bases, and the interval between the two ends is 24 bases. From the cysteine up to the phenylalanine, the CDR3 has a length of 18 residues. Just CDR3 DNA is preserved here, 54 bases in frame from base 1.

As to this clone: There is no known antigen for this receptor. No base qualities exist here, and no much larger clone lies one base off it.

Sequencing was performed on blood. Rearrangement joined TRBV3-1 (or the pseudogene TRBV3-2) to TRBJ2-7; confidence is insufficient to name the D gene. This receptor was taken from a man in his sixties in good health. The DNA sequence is TGTGCCAGCAGCCAAGAGACCCGGGTAGGATCGTTTGAAATCGAGCAGTACTTC. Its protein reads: CASSQETRVGSFEIEQYF.